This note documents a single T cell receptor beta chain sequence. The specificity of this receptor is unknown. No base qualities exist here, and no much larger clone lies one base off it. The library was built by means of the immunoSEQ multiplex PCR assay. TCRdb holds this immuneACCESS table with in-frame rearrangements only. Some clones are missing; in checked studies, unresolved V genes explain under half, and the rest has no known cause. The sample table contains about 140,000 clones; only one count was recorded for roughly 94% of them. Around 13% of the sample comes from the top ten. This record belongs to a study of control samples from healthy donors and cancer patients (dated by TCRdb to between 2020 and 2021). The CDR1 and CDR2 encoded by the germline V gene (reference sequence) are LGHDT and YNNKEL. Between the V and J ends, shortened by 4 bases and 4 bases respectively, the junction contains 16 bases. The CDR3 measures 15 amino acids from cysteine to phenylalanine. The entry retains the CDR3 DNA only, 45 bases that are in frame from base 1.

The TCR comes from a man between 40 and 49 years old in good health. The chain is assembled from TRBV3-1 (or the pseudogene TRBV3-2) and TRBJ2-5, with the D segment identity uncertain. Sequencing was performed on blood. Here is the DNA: TGTGCCAGCAGCCGATACGCGATGGTGGGAGAGACCCAGTACTTC. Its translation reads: CASSRYAMVGETQYF.